Listed below are T cell receptor beta chains from one sample, sequenced in a study of cytomegalovirus exposure and HLA in healthy donors. Produced via immunoSEQ multiplex PCR; TCRdb's table is partial and in-frame only. The sample lists nearly 110,000 clones, 70% to 75% occurring once. The sequenced material came from PBMCs. Receptor source: a female donor in good health and CMV-seronegative. Both conserved end residues are trimmed from each CDR3. The D gene is left open where the match is weak.

D gene,V gene,J gene,CDR3 protein
TRBD2,TRBV28,TRBJ2-3,ASRILAGGPVQY
TRBD1,TRBV4-3,TRBJ1-5,ASSQDLGTGNQPQH
TRBD1,TRBV19,TRBJ1-5,ASSKRDRSIQPQH
TRBD1,TRBV29-1,TRBJ2-7,SVEGAPGQGAREQY
NA,TRBV7-8,TRBJ2-7,ASSLGSSVPYEQY
TRBD1,TRBV27,TRBJ2-7,ASNPRDSSYEQY
TRBD1,TRBV7-9,TRBJ1-1,ASSLAGQLLNTEAF
NA,TRBV28,TRBJ2-7,ATGRQGQVYEQY
TRBD2,TRBV4-1,TRBJ2-7,ASSQLTSGYYEQY
TRBD2,TRBV4-1,TRBJ2-1,ASSHLLLTSGRTNEQF
TRBD1,TRBV29-1,TRBJ1-1,SVVGTGGTEAF
TRBD2,TRBV14,TRBJ2-1,ASSHRDRLAGLGFFEQF
NA,TRBV27,TRBJ2-7,ASSTQGSERDFYEQY
TRBD2,TRBV19,TRBJ2-5,ASSKAGGPETQY
TRBD2,TRBV7-9,TRBJ2-3,ASSLNLAGTTDTQY
TRBD1,TRBV5-5,TRBJ1-4,ASSDGRPDRQKLF
NA,TRBV29-1,TRBJ1-2,SVDPGLGGGYGYT
NA,TRBV19,TRBJ1-1,ASSRWDTQNTEAF
TRBD1,TRBV27,TRBJ1-2,ASSLDRDYGYT
NA,TRBV7-7,TRBJ2-5,ASSKRGSQETQY
NA,TRBV6-5,TRBJ2-3,ASSYRGGITDTQY
TRBD2,TRBV6-1,TRBJ2-1,ASSWTSGGYNEQF
NA,TRBV10-3,TRBJ2-3,AISVRARSTDTQY
TRBD2,TRBV6-5,TRBJ2-7,ASSYGAGGTYEQY
NA,TRBV28,TRBJ2-4,ASSSLTGPLQNIQY
TRBD1,TRBV27,TRBJ2-5,ASRSDRVIQETQY
NA,TRBV15,TRBJ2-3,ATSKGVSGTDTQY
NA,TRBV19,TRBJ2-3,ASSMSNSDTQY
NA,TRBV6-4,TRBJ2-3,ASHWTSTDTQY
TRBD1,TRBV11-2,TRBJ2-1,ASKGGGQGNNEQF
NA,TRBV7-8,TRBJ2-3,ASSSLLPDTQY
NA,TRBV7-2,TRBJ1-2,ASSLRVGDGYGYT
TRBD1,TRBV2,TRBJ2-1,ASATPGQAHNEQF
TRBD2,TRBV6-1,TRBJ2-5,ASSPSGRGAQY
TRBD2,TRBV29-1,TRBJ2-1,SVEPRTSGRDEQF
NA,TRBV30,TRBJ2-5,AWSDSSRTQY
NA,TRBV19,TRBJ1-1,ARRLDGFANEAF
NA,TRBV28,TRBJ1-2,ASSLLGGGYT
NA,TRBV6-5,TRBJ1-2,ASSYSRQPFYGYT
NA,TRBV27,TRBJ1-4,ASSLYQTGLNNEKLF
NA,TRBV28,TRBJ2-1,ASSLKGASSYNEQF
NA,TRBV7-3,TRBJ2-3,ASSLAFGADTQY